The TCR beta chain described here comes from a study of T cells in narcolepsy. The repertoire was sequenced with immunoSEQ multiplex PCR; TCRdb's copy has only in-frame clones and lacks some. The data contain 26,000 or so clones, about 89% of them singletons. Germline CDR1 and CDR2: ENHRY and SYGVKD. V lost 10 bases, J lost 1 base, and 13 bases lay in between. The CDR3 runs to 13 residues. The chain combines TRBV10-3 with TRBJ2-5; D tentatively reads TRBD1 or TRBD2 (6 bases each). The origin of this receptor is a human donor with narcolepsy. Sequencing used CD45RA- memory CD4+ T cells from PBMCs. In DNA form, the CDR3 reads TGTGCCACCTCCCCGGGGGCCCAAGAGACCCAGTACTTC. Encoded protein: CATSPGAQETQYF.